A selection of T cell receptor beta chains follows, all from one sample in a study of T cells after yellow fever vaccination. MiXCR, applied by TCRdb to the 5' RACE reads, yields one record per CDR3 protein. The table lists about 120,000 distinct CDR3 sequences, around 9.8% of them singletons. The sequenced sample was CD8+ T cells sorted from PBMCs, obtained on the day of the yellow fever booster vaccination. The receptors were gathered from a young man who received the YFV17D yellow fever vaccine. Both conserved end residues are part of each CDR3. D genes are given only for firm matches. Size is omitted from some rows. Given values are once, few, many or a class for expanded clones.

size,D,V,J,DNA,CDR3
.,TRBD2,TRBV7-6,TRBJ2-5,TGTGCCAGCAGCCTCCCGAAAACCGGGACTAGCGGGGGGCAAGAGACCCAGTACTTC,CASSLPKTGTSGGQETQYF
few,.,TRBV19,TRBJ2-7,TGTGCCAGTAGTATAGGACTGACAGAGTCCTACGAGCAGTACTTC,CASSIGLTESYEQYF
many,TRBD1,TRBV9,TRBJ1-1,TGTGCCAGCAGCGCCCAACAGGGGTTGAACACTGAAGCTTTCTTT,CASSAQQGLNTEAFF
.,TRBD1,TRBV5-6,TRBJ2-1,TGTGCCAGCAGCCTAACAGGGGAGAATGAGCAGTTCTTC,CASSLTGENEQFF
.,.,TRBV2,TRBJ2-2,TGTGCCAGCACCTCCCGGGGGACCGGGGAGCTGTTTTTT,CASTSRGTGELFF
.,TRBD1,TRBV3-1,TRBJ1-2,TGTGCCAGCAGCCGACAGGGTTCTAACTATGGCTACACCTTC,CASSRQGSNYGYTF
few,TRBD1,TRBV6-6,TRBJ1-6,TGTGCCAGCAGCGAAAGACAGGGGATTAATTCACCCCTCCACTTT,CASSERQGINSPLHF
.,TRBD1,TRBV4-1,TRBJ2-1,TGCGCCAGCAGCCAAGCCCCGGGGACAGTCTACAATGAGCAGTTCTTC,CASSQAPGTVYNEQFF
.,TRBD1,TRBV29-1,TRBJ2-3,TGCAGCGTTCCGGGACAGGACACAGATACGCAGTATTTT,CSVPGQDTDTQYF
.,.,TRBV6-2/TRBV6-3,TRBJ2-2,TGTGCCAGCAATCCGATGATCCGGAGCGCGAACACCGGGGAGCTGTTTTTT,CASNPMIRSANTGELFF
few,TRBD2,TRBV7-2,TRBJ2-7,TGTGCCAGCAGCTTATTCGGTAGCGGGGTGTACGAGCAGTACTTC,CASSLFGSGVYEQYF
.,.,TRBV10-3,TRBJ2-1,TGTGCCATCAGTGATGTCGACTACAATGAGCAGTTCTTC,CAISDVDYNEQFF
.,.,TRBV7-6,TRBJ2-7,TGTGCCAGCAGTTTAAAAGGAAAGCTTCACGAGCAGTACTTC,CASSLKGKLHEQYF
few,.,TRBV19,TRBJ1-2,TGTGCCAGTAGAACCACCTATCGGGGGACCTATCAAGGCTACACCTTC,CASRTTYRGTYQGYTF
many,.,TRBV12-3/TRBV12-4,TRBJ2-2,TGTGCCAGCAGGGGAAGGGGGGGGCCCCCCCCCACCGGGGAGCTGTTTTTT,CASRGRGGPPPTGELFF
many,TRBD1,TRBV12-3/TRBV12-4,TRBJ2-5,TGTGCCAGCAGCCCTCACAGGGGGCCGGAAGAGACCCAGTACTTC,CASSPHRGPEETQYF
.,TRBD1,TRBV12-3/TRBV12-4,TRBJ1-2,TGTGCCAGCAGTCCAAGACAGGGGCCAGCCCATGGCTACACCTTC,CASSPRQGPAHGYTF
.,.,TRBV9,TRBJ2-2,TGTGCCAGCAGCGTAAAGGGTAACGGGGAGCTGTTTTTT,CASSVKGNGELFF
many,.,TRBV20-1,TRBJ2-1,TGCAGTGTTCCCGGCTCGGGGCTTACCCCCTCCTACAATGAGCAGTTCTTC,CSVPGSGLTPSYNEQFF
few,TRBD1,TRBV12-3/TRBV12-4,TRBJ2-1,TGTGCCAGCAGTTTAGCCCCGGGACAGGGACCCTCGGGGGTGAATGAGCAGTTCTTC,CASSLAPGQGPSGVNEQFF
few,.,TRBV21-1,TRBJ2-7,TGTGCCAGCAGCAAAGAGGGACGGTTCTATTCGTACGAGCAGTACTTC,CASSKEGRFYSYEQYF
few,TRBD2,TRBV7-6,TRBJ2-1,TGTGCCAGCAGCTTAGGGAGGTCGGGGGGGGCGAGCGATGAGCAGTTCTTC,CASSLGRSGGASDEQFF
.,.,TRBV30,TRBJ2-7,TGTGCCTGGAGTCCGGGGGGCCTTAGCTCCTACGAGCAGTACTTC,CAWSPGGLSSYEQYF
.,.,TRBV9,TRBJ1-1,TGTGCCAGCAGCGTAGGGGGAGGTTTACACACTGAAGCTTTCTTT,CASSVGGGLHTEAFF
.,.,TRBV4-2,TRBJ2-7,TGTGCCAGCAGCCTTCCGGACAAGTCCTACGAGCAGTACTTC,CASSLPDKSYEQYF
.,.,TRBV5-6,TRBJ2-5,TGTGCCAGCAGCTTGGAAGGGTACGCAGAGACCCAGTACTTC,CASSLEGYAETQYF
.,TRBD2,TRBV5-5,TRBJ2-1,TGTGCCAGCAGCTGGGGGACTAGAATTGAGCAGTTCTTC,CASSWGTRIEQFF
.,.,TRBV21-1,TRBJ2-5,TGTGCCAGCAGCAAAGTGGGGGTGTGGACCCAGTACTTC,CASSKVGVWTQYF
.,.,TRBV7-2,TRBJ1-1,TGTGCCAGCAGCCGGACAAAACCTGAAGCTTTCTTT,CASSRTKPEAFF
.,TRBD2,TRBV27,TRBJ2-3,TGTGCCAGCAGCGGACTAGCGGGGGGTCGGCCCCAAGATACGCAGTATTTT,CASSGLAGGRPQDTQYF
medium-sized,TRBD1,TRBV4-3,TRBJ2-6,TGCGCCAGCAGCCAAGCAGGGGGCTCTGGGGCCAACGTCCTGACTTTC,CASSQAGGSGANVLTF
.,TRBD2,TRBV12-3/TRBV12-4,TRBJ2-5,TGTGCCAGCCAGCTAGCGGCAACGCAAGAGACCCAGTACTTC,CASQLAATQETQYF
.,.,TRBV7-6,TRBJ1-6,TGTGCCAGCAGGTTGGGAAATTCACCCCTCCACTTT,CASRLGNSPLHF
few,.,TRBV6-5,TRBJ2-7,TGTGCCAGCAGTTACTCCGGGCTCGAGCAGTACTTC,CASSYSGLEQYF
few,.,TRBV12-3/TRBV12-4,TRBJ1-2,TGTGCCAGCAGTTTCTATCCGGCAGACAACTATGGCTACACCTTC,CASSFYPADNYGYTF
many,.,TRBV4-1,TRBJ2-7,TGCGCCAGCAGCCAAGACAGGGAGCCCTACGAGCAGTACTTC,CASSQDREPYEQYF
once,.,TRBV5-6,TRBJ2-1,TGTGCCAGCAGCTTGGCGGGGCGGGATGAGTTGGGGGAGCAGTTCTTC,CASSLAGRDELGEQFF
.,.,TRBV7-6,TRBJ1-2,TGTGCCAGCAGCTTGTCTGAATCCTATGGCTACACCTTC,CASSLSESYGYTF
.,TRBD1,TRBV7-9,TRBJ2-7,TGTGCCAGCAGTCCACCCAGGGGGCGACACGAGCAGTACTTC,CASSPPRGRHEQYF
many,TRBD1,TRBV27,TRBJ2-5,TGTGCCAGCAGTTATGGGACAGGGGGCTGGGAGACCCAGTACTTC,CASSYGTGGWETQYF
many,.,TRBV6-5,TRBJ2-1,TGTGCCAGCGGGGTGAATGAGCAGTTCTTC,CASGVNEQFF
few,.,TRBV4-1,TRBJ1-2,TGCGCCAGCAGCCAAGACCCAGGGGCTTCTAACTATGGCTACACCTTC,CASSQDPGASNYGYTF
few,.,TRBV4-3,TRBJ2-3,TGCGCCAGCAGCCATGGGTCTAGCACAGATACGCAGTATTTT,CASSHGSSTDTQYF
.,TRBD1,TRBV11-2,TRBJ2-1,TGTGCCAGCAGCAGTGGGACAGCCATTCAGAGTGAGCAGTTCTTC,CASSSGTAIQSEQFF
few,.,TRBV12-3/TRBV12-4,TRBJ1-1,TGTGCCAGCAGTTTAGGACTGGGACTTCGGACCACTGAAGCTTTCTTT,CASSLGLGLRTTEAFF
few,.,TRBV29-1,TRBJ1-1,TGCAGCGTTTCAAGAATGAACACTGAAGCTTTCTTT,CSVSRMNTEAFF
many,TRBD1,TRBV30,TRBJ1-1,TGTGCCTGGAGTCCCGGGACAGGGAACACTGAAGCTTTCTTT,CAWSPGTGNTEAFF
.,TRBD1,TRBV7-8,TRBJ2-2,TGTGCCAGCAGCCCCCCGGACAGGGGGCCTCTCGAGGTCGGGCTGTTTTTT,CASSPPDRGPLEVGLFF
many,TRBD2,TRBV7-8,TRBJ2-5,TGTGCCAGCAGGGGTTTTGGCGGGGGGACCTTTGAACAAGAGACCCAGTACTTC,CASRGFGGGTFEQETQYF
few,TRBD2,TRBV7-9,TRBJ2-5,TGTGCCAGCATATCCGAGGCGGGGGAGCAAGAGACCCAGTACTTC,CASISEAGEQETQYF
.,.,TRBV4-1,TRBJ2-7,TGCGCCAGCAGCCAAGAGTCTAGCATGTACGAGCAGTACTTC,CASSQESSMYEQYF
many,.,TRBV5-1,TRBJ2-5,TGCGCCAGCAGCTTGGGACAGCAAGAGACCCAGTACTTC,CASSLGQQETQYF
hyperexpanded,.,TRBV7-9,TRBJ2-1,TGTGCCAGCAGCCCAAGGGCAGGGAAGGGTGAGCAGTTCTTC,CASSPRAGKGEQFF
many,TRBD1,TRBV13,TRBJ1-4,TGTGCCAGCAGCAAGACAGGGTTTGCTGAAAAACTGTTTTTT,CASSKTGFAEKLFF
.,TRBD2,TRBV4-3,TRBJ2-7,TGCGCCAGCAGCCCAGGGAGCGGGGGCTACGAGCAGTACTTC,CASSPGSGGYEQYF
few,TRBD2,TRBV24-1,TRBJ2-1,TGTGCCACCAGTGGCTCGGGGGGGCTGGGTGAGCAGTTCTTC,CATSGSGGLGEQFF
few,.,TRBV4-2,TRBJ1-4,TGTGCCAGCAGCCAAGGGTGGCTAGGGTCTAATGAAAAACTGTTTTTT,CASSQGWLGSNEKLFF
few,.,TRBV1,TRBJ2-5,TGCACCAGCAGCCAAGATCTCGAAGATGGGTTGGCTAGCGGGGGGTGGGAGACCCAGTACTTC,CTSSQDLEDGLASGGWETQYF
.,TRBD2,TRBV6-2/TRBV6-3,TRBJ2-1,TGTGCCAGCAGTTATAGCGGGGGGGCCCATGAGCAGTTCTTC,CASSYSGGAHEQFF